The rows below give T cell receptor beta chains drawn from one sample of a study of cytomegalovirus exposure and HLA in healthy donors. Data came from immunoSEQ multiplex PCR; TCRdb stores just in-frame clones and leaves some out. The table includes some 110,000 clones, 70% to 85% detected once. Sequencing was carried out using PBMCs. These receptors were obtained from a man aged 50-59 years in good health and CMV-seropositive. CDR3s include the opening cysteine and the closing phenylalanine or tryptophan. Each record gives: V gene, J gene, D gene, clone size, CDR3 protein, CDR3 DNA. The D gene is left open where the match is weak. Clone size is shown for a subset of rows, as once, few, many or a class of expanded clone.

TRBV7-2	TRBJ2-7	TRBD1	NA	CASSSGQGLVQYF	TGTGCCAGCAGCTCGGGACAGGGTTTGGTGCAGTACTTC
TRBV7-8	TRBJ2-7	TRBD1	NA	CASSLGQGVREQYF	TGTGCCAGCAGCTTGGGACAGGGGGTACGCGAGCAGTACTTC
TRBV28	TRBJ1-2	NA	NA	CASSVNRDGYTF	TGTGCCAGCAGTGTTAACAGGGATGGCTACACCTTC
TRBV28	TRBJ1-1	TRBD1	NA	CASSATGQGDTEAFF	TGTGCCAGCAGTGCTACAGGGCAGGGGGACACTGAAGCTTTCTTT
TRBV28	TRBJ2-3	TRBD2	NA	CASSLTSGAYTQYF	TGTGCCAGCAGTCTGACTAGCGGGGCCTATACGCAGTATTTT
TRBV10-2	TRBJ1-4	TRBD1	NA	CASRGEQGASEKLFF	TGCGCCAGCAGAGGGGAACAGGGGGCTAGTGAAAAACTGTTTTTT
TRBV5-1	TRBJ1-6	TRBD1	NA	CASSLLTGTGDSPLHF	TGCGCCAGCAGCTTACTTACCGGGACAGGGGATTCACCCCTCCACTTT
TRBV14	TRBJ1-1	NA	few	CASSPLSEARTEAFF	TGTGCCAGCAGCCCTCTGAGCGAGGCGCGTACTGAAGCTTTCTTT
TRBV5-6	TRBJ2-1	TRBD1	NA	CASSSFGTGGAVGQFF	TGTGCCAGCAGCTCTTTTGGGACAGGGGGCGCGGTGGGGCAGTTCTTC
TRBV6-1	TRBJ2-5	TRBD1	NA	CASSDLGQGQETQYF	TGTGCCAGCAGTGATCTGGGACAGGGACAAGAGACCCAGTACTTC
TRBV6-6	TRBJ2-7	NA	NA	CASRPGGYEQYF	TGTGCCAGCAGGCCCGGCGGATACGAGCAGTACTTC
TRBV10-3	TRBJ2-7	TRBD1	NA	CATEGQGGDEQYF	TGTGCCACTGAGGGACAGGGGGGGGACGAGCAGTACTTC
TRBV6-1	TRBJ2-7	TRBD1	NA	CASSAGTGGSYEQYF	TGTGCCAGCAGTGCCGGGACAGGGGGGTCCTACGAGCAGTACTTC
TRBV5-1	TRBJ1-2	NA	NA	CASSAQDPRDGYTF	TGCGCCAGCAGCGCACAGGATCCTCGCGATGGCTACACCTTC
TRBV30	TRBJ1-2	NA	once	CAWSVSGYGYTF	TGTGCCTGGAGTGTGTCAGGATATGGCTACACCTTC
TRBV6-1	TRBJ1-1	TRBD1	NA	CASSEAAGGRTEAFF	TGTGCCAGCAGTGAAGCTGCAGGGGGCCGGACTGAAGCTTTCTTT
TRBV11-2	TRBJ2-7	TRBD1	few	CASSLAKTRGLMSYEQYF	TGTGCCAGCAGCTTGGCAAAAACCAGGGGGCTGATGTCCTACGAGCAGTACTTC
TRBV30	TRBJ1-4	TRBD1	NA	CAWSQTGVNEKLFF	TGTGCCTGGAGTCAAACAGGGGTTAACGAAAAACTGTTTTTT
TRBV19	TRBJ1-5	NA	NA	CASSIENSYQPQHF	TGTGCCAGTAGTATAGAGAACAGTTATCAGCCCCAGCATTTT
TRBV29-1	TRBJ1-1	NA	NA	CSVDEGQAGIWNTEAFF	TGCAGCGTTGATGAGGGGCAGGCGGGGATATGGAACACTGAAGCTTTCTTT
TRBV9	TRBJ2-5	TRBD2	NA	CASSLGLAGGGETQYF	TGTGCCAGCAGCCTGGGACTAGCGGGAGGAGGAGAGACCCAGTACTTC
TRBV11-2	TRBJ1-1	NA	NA	CASSFGGTEAFF	TGTGCCAGCAGCTTCGGGGGGACTGAAGCTTTCTTT
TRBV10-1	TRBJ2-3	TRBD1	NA	CASSTTGQGLDTQYF	TGCGCCAGCAGTACCACGGGACAGGGGTTAGATACGCAGTATTTT
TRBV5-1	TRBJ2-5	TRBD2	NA	CASSTGTIQETQYF	TGCGCCAGCAGCACTGGGACTATCCAAGAGACCCAGTACTTC
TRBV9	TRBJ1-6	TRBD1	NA	CASSVTGGADNSPLHF	TGTGCCAGCAGCGTGACAGGGGGCGCCGATAATTCACCCCTCCACTTT
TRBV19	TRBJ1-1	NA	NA	CASRRPGLNTEAFF	TGTGCCAGTAGGAGGCCGGGGTTGAACACTGAAGCTTTCTTT
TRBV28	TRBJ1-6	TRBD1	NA	CASSPRDRGYNSPLHF	TGTGCCAGCAGTCCTCGGGACAGGGGGTATAATTCACCCCTCCACTTT
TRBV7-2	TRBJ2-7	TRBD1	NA	CASIPRVDREYGVSYEQYF	TGTGCCAGCATCCCGAGGGTGGACAGGGAGTATGGTGTTTCCTACGAGCAGTACTTC
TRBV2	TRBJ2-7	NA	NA	CASSGARRVAARYEQYF	TGTGCCAGCAGTGGGGCTCGTCGGGTAGCGGCTCGATACGAGCAGTACTTC
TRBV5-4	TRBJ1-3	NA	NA	CASSREGSGNTIYF	TGTGCCAGCAGTCGAGAGGGCTCCGGAAACACCATATATTTT
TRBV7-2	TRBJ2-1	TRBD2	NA	CASRLAGAHGQFF	TGTGCCAGCAGACTAGCGGGAGCCCATGGGCAGTTCTTC
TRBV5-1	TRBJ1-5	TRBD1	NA	CASYPPAQGSEKYSNQPQHF	TGCGCCAGCTATCCCCCGGCACAGGGGTCGGAGAAATATAGCAATCAGCCCCAGCATTTT
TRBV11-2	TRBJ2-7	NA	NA	CASTDRYEQYF	TGTGCCAGCACCGACAGATACGAGCAGTACTTC
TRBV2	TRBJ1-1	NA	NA	CASGGKPNTEAFF	TGTGCCAGCGGGGGCAAGCCGAACACTGAAGCTTTCTTT
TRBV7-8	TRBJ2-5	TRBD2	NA	CASSLGWRAGHQETQYF	TGTGCCAGCAGCTTAGGTTGGCGAGCGGGGCACCAAGAGACCCAGTACTTC
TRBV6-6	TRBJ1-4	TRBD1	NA	CASHEDRLNEKLFF	TGTGCCAGCCACGAGGACAGGCTTAATGAAAAACTGTTTTTT
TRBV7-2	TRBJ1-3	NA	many	CASSPRLQVIGNTIYF	TGTGCCAGCAGCCCCCGTCTTCAGGTTATTGGAAACACCATATATTTT